This T cell receptor (beta chain) was observed in a study of T cell changes during pregnancy in multiple sclerosis. Profiled with immunoSEQ multiplex PCR; TCRdb holds only in-frame clones, not every one. The table includes 48,000 or so clones, 88% detected once. Germline V gene data show CDR1 as MDHEN and CDR2 as SYDVKM. V lost 6 bases and J 0 bases, leaving 15 bases between the germline ends. The CDR3 is 15 amino acids. The V call is TRBV28, the J call TRBJ2-7; weak D call: TRBD1 (6 bases). The TCR was taken from a female donor with multiple sclerosis, enrolled in a pregnancy study. This specimen consisted of CD4+ T cells from peripheral blood mononuclear cells, obtained in the second trimester of pregnancy. CDR3 bases: TGTGCCAGCAGCAAACAGGGCGAAAGCTCCTACGAGCAGTACTTC. Its translation: CASSKQGESSYEQYF.